The 10 T cell receptor beta chains in this list originate from one sample, sequenced in a study of blood T cell repertoires in COVID-19 (dated by TCRdb to 2018 to 2020). The library was produced with the immunoSEQ multiplex PCR assay. TCRdb re-hosts the immuneACCESS table, in-frame sequences only. Its copies lack some clones; in the studies checked, an unresolved V gene accounts for under half of them, and the cause for the rest is not known. The sample profile shows 200,000 to 250,000 clones; approximately 80% of them were found once. In total, the top ten clones hold 20% of the sample. Sequencing input: peripheral blood. These receptor sequences come from a man aged 25 to 40 with active or convalescent COVID-19.

This chain connects TRBV9 to TRBJ2-3, with TRBD2 matching over 8 bases. From germline, CDR1 is SGDLS and CDR2 YYNGEE. There are 16 residues in the CDR3. The junction had 5 bases not matched to a gene; V was cut back by 0 bases and J by 2 bases. For the CDR3, the DNA is TGTGCCAGCAGCGTAGGGAACGGGAGGGCCACAGATACGCAGTATTTT. Translated: CASSVGNGRATDTQYF. Full variable domain (rest looked up from reference TRBV9 and TRBJ2-3): DSGVTQTPKHLITATGQRVTLRCSPRSGDLSVYWYQQSLDQGLQFLIQYYNGEERAKGNILERFSAQQFPDLHSELNLSSLELGDSALYFCASSVGNGRATDTQYFGPGTRLTVL.

The chain recombines TRBV7-2 with TRBJ2-3, with D possibly being TRBD2 (7 bases). This CDR3 has 15 residues. Trimming removed 2 bases from V and 4 bases from J, with 13 bases in between. From germline, CDR1 is SGHTA and CDR2 FQGNSA. The CDR3 loop reads CASSLTGGLADTQYF. DNA of the CDR3: TGTGCCAGCAGCTTAACGGGGGGCCTGGCAGATACGCAGTATTTT. The full variable domain, with the rest looked up from reference TRBV7-2 and TRBJ2-3, is GAGVSQSPSNKVTEKGKDVELRCDPISGHTALYWYRQSLGQGLEFLIYFQGNSAPDKSGLPSDRFSAERTGGSVSTLTIQRTQQEDSAVYLCASSLTGGLADTQYFGPGTRLTVL.

The CDR3, as DNA: TGTGCCGCCAGCGGTGCGGGCGGCAATAATTCACCCCTCCACTTT. This translates into CAASGAGGNNSPLHF. The rearrangement joins TRBV6-6 to TRBJ1-6, with D uncertain. V lost 11 bases to trimming and J lost 5 bases, with 19 bases between them. CDR3 size: 15 residues. Germline V gene data show CDR1 as MNHNY and CDR2 as SVGAGI (reference sequence).

The rearrangement uses TRBV15 and TRBJ1-1; 10 bases match TRBD1. The junction had 3 bases not matched to a gene; V was cut back by 0 bases and J by 11 bases. Germline V gene lookup returns CDR1 LNHNV and CDR2 YYDKDF (reference sequence). The CDR3 is made up of 13 amino acids. Written as DNA, the CDR3 is TGTGCCACCAGCAGAGATGGACAGGGGGAGGCTTTCTTT. It specifies CATSRDGQGEAFF.

This clone came up once. The chain employs TRBV28 and TRBJ2-3; 7 nucleotides agree with TRBD2. After removal of 3 bases from V and 1 base from J, the junction contained 4 bases not matched to a gene. CDR3 length: 15 amino acids. The V gene's germline CDR1 is MDHEN and CDR2 SYDVKM. CDR3 amino acids: CASSFTSGGTDTQYF. The CDR3 DNA reads TGTGCCAGCAGTTTCACCAGCGGGGGCACAGATACGCAGTATTTT.

The rearrangement joins TRBV7-2 to TRBJ2-3, with no clear D. V lost 10 bases, J lost 0 bases, and 11 bases lay in between. Per germline, CDR1 SGHTA and CDR2 FQGNSA. The CDR3 sequence is 13 residues long. CDR3 sequence: CATRPASTDTQYF. CDR3 nucleotides: TGTGCCACCCGGCCAGCGAGCACAGATACGCAGTATTTT.

The rearrangement joins TRBV10-3 to TRBJ2-1, with TRBD1 matching over 7 bases. The germline V gene encodes CDR1 ENHRY and CDR2 SYGVKD. This CDR3 has 14 amino acids. V shed 11 bases, J shed 2 bases, and the junction held 9 bases outside the gene matches. DNA of the CDR3: TGTGCCTCAAGGGACAGAGGGGCCTACAATGAGCAGTTCTTC. Residues: CASRDRGAYNEQFF.

The gene calls are TRBV4-3 and TRBJ2-7, with TRBD2 matching over 11 bases. The CDR3 consists of 16 residues. From germline, CDR1 is LGHNA and CDR2 YSLEER. Trimming cost V 1 base and J 5 bases; bases outside gene matches: 7. The CDR3 coding sequence is TGCGCCAGCAGCCAAGTCTTTAGCGGGAGGGCCGACGAGCAGTACTTC. It yields the protein CASSQVFSGRADEQYF.

This sequence joins TRBV14 and TRBJ1-6; D remains unclear. The germline V and J ends were trimmed by 0 bases and 7 bases, with 13 bases remaining between them. Germline V gene lookup returns CDR1 SGHDN and CDR2 FVKESK. CDR3 length: 16 amino acids. The CDR3 DNA is TGTGCCAGCAGCCAAGACCCCGACCGAGGGAATTCACCCCTCCACTTT. Protein: CASSQDPDRGNSPLHF. The full variable domain, its missing parts supplied by reference TRBV14 and TRBJ1-6, is EAGVTQFPSHSVIEKGQTVTLRCDPISGHDNLYWYRRVMGKEIKFLLHFVKESKQDESGMPNNRFLAERTGGTYSTLKVQPAELEDSGVYFCASSQDPDRGNSPLHFGNGTRLTVT.

The rearrangement uses TRBV19 and TRBJ2-3; TRBD2 matches at 9 bases. The V gene's germline CDR1 is LNHDA and CDR2 SQIVND (reference sequence). With 6 bases clipped from V and 3 bases from J, the junction kept 7 bases outside the gene matches. This CDR3 is built from 15 residues. CDR3 bases: TGTGCCAGTAGCGTATCGCGGGGGGGTACAGATACGCAGTATTTT. Amino acids: CASSVSRGGTDTQYF.